This entry lists 27 T cell receptor beta chains sequenced from one sample in a study of shared clonotypes between healthy human individuals. Naive CD8 populations comprised CD45RO-negative cells positively selected for CCR7, excluding terminally differentiated effector memory CD45RA+ cells. Assay used: immunoSEQ multiplex PCR; TCRdb lists only in-frame clones, some missing. Of more than 2 million clones in the sample, just under 95% were seen once. The specimen sequenced was naive CD8+ T cells sorted from blood. The receptors here all came from a man between 18 and 29 years old in good health.

The chain recombines TRBV11-3 with TRBJ2-1; D might be TRBD2 (6 bases). Germline V CDR1 and CDR2: SGHNT, YENEEA. V was clipped by 1 base and J by 8 bases, with 9 bases between them. CDR3 size: 13 residues. In nucleotides, the CDR3 is TGTGCCAGCAGCTTAGGGCCGGGAGATGAGCAGTTCTTC. It translates to CASSLGPGDEQFF.

This clone was picked up a small number of times. This chain uses TRBV6-6 with TRBJ2-7; tentatively, D is TRBD1 (6 bases). Germline V gene sequence: CDR1 MNHNY, CDR2 SVGAGI (reference sequence). The V end was cut by 2 bases, the J end by 0 bases, with 14 bases between. The CDR3 extends over 16 amino acids. The CDR3 DNA sequence: TGTGCCAGCAGTTACCAAGGGGGTACCAACTCCTACGAGCAGTACTTC. Encoded protein: CASSYQGGTNSYEQYF.

J is TRBJ2-7 and V is TRBV5-4, with a tentative D call TRBD2 (5 bases). This CDR3 is built from 13 residues. V dropped 0 bases and J dropped 4 bases, with 8 bases sitting between them. Germline assignment: CDR1 SGHNT and CDR2 YYREEE (reference sequence). The CDR3 bases are TGTGCCAGCAGCTTGGGAGAGGGATACGAGCAGTACTTC. Protein product: CASSLGEGYEQYF. The full variable domain, rest sourced from reference TRBV5-4 and TRBJ2-7, is ETGVTQSPTHLIKTRGQQVTLRCSSQSGHNTVSWYQQALGQGPQFIFQYYREEENGRGNFPPRFSGLQFPNYSSELNVNALELDDSALYLCASSLGEGYEQYFGPGTRLTVT.

The J gene is TRBJ1-1, the V gene TRBV27; 8 bases fit TRBD1. V gave up 3 bases and J gave up 7 bases; unmatched junction bases: 7. CDR3 size: 14 residues. Germline values: CDR1 MNHEY, CDR2 SMNVEV (reference sequence). The CDR3 DNA reads as TGTGCCAGCAGTTTCGCAGGGGGCGCGGATGAAGCTTTCTTT. This codes for CASSFAGGADEAFF.

This sequence joins TRBV30 and TRBJ1-6; TRBD1 matches at 12 bases. J gave up 10 bases and V 4 bases, and 5 bases lay outside the gene matches. The CDR3 covers 14 residues. The germline gives CDR1 GTSNPN, CDR2 SVGIG (reference sequence). CDR3 nucleotide sequence: TGTGCCTGGACCTCGGGACAGGGGGCGTCACCCCTCCACTTT. This codes for CAWTSGQGASPLHF.

The J gene is TRBJ1-5, the V gene TRBV11-2, with D uncertain. Trimming cost V 1 base and J 8 bases, with 9 bases left between them. This CDR3 comprises 13 residues. Germline V lookup: CDR1 SGHAT, CDR2 FQNNGV. Here the CDR3 reads CASSLARGEPQHF. CDR3 nucleotides: TGTGCCAGCAGCTTAGCCCGTGGCGAGCCCCAGCATTTT.

The V and J genes are TRBV9 and TRBJ2-2, with D maybe TRBD2 (6 bases). CDR3 length: 17 amino acids. Trimming shortened V by 0 bases and J by 6 bases, and 18 bases separated the two germline ends. CDR1 and CDR2 (germline): SGDLS, YYNGEE. The CDR3 DNA follows: TGTGCCAGCAGCGTAGGAGGTGAGGGGAGGTACGCCGGGGAGCTGTTTTTT. Its translation is CASSVGGEGRYAGELFF.

In DNA form, the CDR3 reads TGTGCCAGCACCGATGGGGCGGGAAAAGGAGAGCAGTACTTC. As protein: CASTDGAGKGEQYF. This rearrangement joins TRBV5-4 to TRBJ2-7; D may be TRBD2 (6 bases). The length of the CDR3 is 14 residues. Trimming cost V 6 bases and J 7 bases, with 20 bases left between them. Germline V gene lookup returns CDR1 SGHNT and CDR2 YYREEE (reference sequence).

The rearrangement uses TRBV30 and TRBJ1-1, with D tentatively TRBD1 (6 bases). The CDR3 is made up of 12 amino acids. Trimming took 0 bases from V and 13 from J, leaving 15 bases between them. Germline CDR1 reads GTSNPN; CDR2 reads SVGIG (reference sequence). CDR3 DNA: TGTGCCTGGAGTGTAGGGGCAGGGGAGGTTTTCTTT. Amino acid sequence: CAWSVGAGEVFF.

V gene TRBV10-1 combines with J gene TRBJ2-3, with D perhaps TRBD2 (5 bases). The germline V and J ends were trimmed by 2 bases and 5 bases, with 14 bases remaining between them. Germline assignment: CDR1 WNHNN and CDR2 SYGVQD (reference sequence). The CDR3 contains 15 residues. This chain's CDR3 is CASSELGESLDTQYF. In nucleotides, the CDR3 is TGCGCCAGCAGTGAGCTGGGAGAGAGTTTAGATACGCAGTATTTT.

This chain links TRBV11-2 with TRBJ2-7, with TRBD1 as a possible D gene (5 bases). The CDR3 covers 15 residues. V was shortened by 8 bases and J by 3 bases, with 20 bases between the two germline ends. Germline V gene data show CDR1 as SGHAT and CDR2 as FQNNGV. The CDR3 coding sequence is TGTGCCAGCGACCGCCCCGACAGTGCCTTCTACGAGCAGTACTTC. It codes for CASDRPDSAFYEQYF.

J is TRBJ2-2 and V is TRBV5-1; 7 bases map to TRBD1. The germline V gene encodes CDR1 SGHRS and CDR2 YFSETQ. Unmatched junction bases numbered 10, after V lost 7 bases and J lost 7 bases. This CDR3 region has 14 residues. The CDR3 nucleotides are TGCGCCAGCCAGACAGGGTGGTTTGTCGGGGAGCTGTTTTTT. Its translation is CASQTGWFVGELFF.

V usage is TRBV7-9 and J usage is TRBJ1-5; D remains ambiguous. Germline CDR1 is SEHNR and CDR2 is FQNEAQ (reference sequence). There are 16 residues in the CDR3. V was cut by 5 bases and J by 7 bases, with 21 bases left in between. The CDR3: CASSNSMGKEGQPQHF. CDR3 bases: TGTGCCAGCAGCAATTCGATGGGGAAAGAAGGACAGCCCCAGCATTTT.

The rearrangement uses TRBV28 and TRBJ2-1; 11 bases map to TRBD2. The junction had 13 bases not matched to a gene; V was cut back by 4 bases and J by 5 bases. The CDR3 runs 18 residues. CDR1 is MDHEN and CDR2 is SYDVKM in the germline V gene. CDR3 bases: TGTGCCAGCAGTTCCACTATAACCGGGACTAGCGGTAACAATGAGCAGTTCTTC. It encodes CASSSTITGTSGNNEQFF. Complete variable domain (other parts from reference TRBV28 and TRBJ2-1): DVKVTQSSRYLVKRTGEKVFLECVQDMDHENMFWYRQDPGLGLRLIYFSYDVKMKEKGDIPEGYSVSREKKERFSLILESASTNQTSMYLCASSSTITGTSGNNEQFFGPGTRLTVL.

Regarding this clone: Other DNA sequences within the sample encode an identical CDR3. The chain is built from TRBV9 and TRBJ2-7; D is unclear. V was shortened by 0 bases and J by 0 bases, with 10 bases between the two germline ends. CDR3 length: 15 residues. The germline V gene encodes CDR1 SGDLS and CDR2 YYNGEE. This CDR3 is CASSVGSGDSYEQYF. The CDR3, as DNA: TGTGCCAGCAGCGTAGGGTCAGGTGACTCCTACGAGCAGTACTTC.

The chain couples TRBV27 to TRBJ2-3; no firm D call. CDR1 is MNHEY and CDR2 is SMNVEV in the germline V gene (reference sequence). V dropped 6 bases and J dropped 0 bases, with 13 bases sitting between them. This CDR3 contains 15 residues. The DNA for the CDR3 is TGTGCCAGCAGGTACGACTTGTCTAGCACAGATACGCAGTATTTT. This encodes CASRYDLSSTDTQYF.

V usage is TRBV7-8 and J usage is TRBJ2-1, with D unclear. The CDR3 totals 16 residues. V shed 0 bases and J shed 6 bases, with 15 bases lying between them. Per germline, CDR1 SGHVS and CDR2 FQNEAQ. CDR3 amino acids: CASSLATASLPNEQFF. CDR3 sequence (DNA): TGTGCCAGCAGCTTAGCCACAGCATCCCTACCCAATGAGCAGTTCTTC.

This chain links TRBV29-1 with TRBJ1-1; 9 bases align to TRBD1. The CDR3 length is 15 residues. Trimming removed 5 bases from V and 0 bases from J; junction bases left unmatched: 7. Per the germline V gene, CDR1 is SQVTM and CDR2 is ANQGSEA. CDR3 protein: CSVRGGTGMNTEAFF. CDR3 DNA sequence: TGCAGCGTTCGGGGGGGGACAGGGATGAACACTGAAGCTTTCTTT.

A single count supports this clone. The CDR3 sequence is CATLGRSTDTQYF. The CDR3, as DNA: TGTGCCACCCTGGGGCGGAGCACAGATACGCAGTATTTT. V and J are TRBV27 and TRBJ2-3, with D possibly matching TRBD1 (5 bases). The CDR3 runs to 13 residues. V dropped 10 bases and J dropped 0 bases, with 11 bases sitting between them. Germline V gene sequence: CDR1 MNHEY, CDR2 SMNVEV (reference sequence).

The chain joins TRBV28 to TRBJ2-7; tentatively, D is TRBD1 (6 bases). Deletions cut 4 bases from V and 5 bases from J, with 12 bases between. The CDR3 spans 13 residues. Germline V gene lookup returns CDR1 MDHEN and CDR2 SYDVKM. In DNA, the CDR3 is TGTGCCAGCAGTTCCCACAGGGTTAACGAGCAGTACTTC. Amino acid sequence: CASSSHRVNEQYF.

The chain uses TRBV25-1 and TRBJ2-7; maybe TRBD2 (5 bases). V was shortened by 3 bases and J by 2 bases, with 17 bases between the two germline ends. Germline V CDR1 and CDR2: MGHDK, SYGVNS. The CDR3 is made up of 16 amino acids. As DNA, the CDR3 is TGTGCCAGCAGTGAGGGCCCGGGCCACGGGGCCTACGAGCAGTACTTC. Encoded protein: CASSEGPGHGAYEQYF.

This chain joins TRBV30 and TRBJ1-2; TRBD1 might be the D (6 bases). The germline V gene encodes CDR1 GTSNPN and CDR2 SVGIG (reference sequence). Trimming removed 0 bases from V and 4 bases from J, with 9 bases in between. This CDR3 contains 13 residues. CDR3 sequence reads: CAWSVGQSYGYTF. The CDR3 DNA is TGTGCCTGGAGTGTCGGACAGAGCTATGGCTACACCTTC.

The chain uses TRBV6-1 and TRBJ1-5, with 10 nucleotides matching TRBD1. The V gene end was trimmed by 4 bases and the J gene end by 3 bases; junction bases not matched to a gene: 3. CDR3 length: 15 amino acids. CDR1 and CDR2 from the germline V gene are MNHNS and SASEGT. Here the CDR3 reads CASSGTGGYNQPQHF. In DNA, the CDR3 is TGTGCCAGCAGTGGGACAGGGGGATACAATCAGCCCCAGCATTTT.

In the case of this clone: The same CDR3 also results from other DNA sequences found in this sample. This chain joins TRBV14 and TRBJ1-1; possible D gene TRBD1, 5 bases. The CDR3 has 12 amino acids. V lost 4 bases and J 4 bases, leaving 7 bases between the germline ends. Germline loops: CDR1 SGHDN, CDR2 FVKESK. The CDR3 DNA sequence: TGTGCCAGCAGCCCCGGGGGCACTGAAGCTTTCTTT. Its translation: CASSPGGTEAFF.

This chain's CDR3 is CAWSQWEETGANEKLFF. CDR3 coding DNA: TGTGCCTGGAGCCAGTGGGAAGAGACAGGGGCGAATGAAAAACTGTTTTTT. This chain uses TRBV30 with TRBJ1-4; 8 bases agree with TRBD1. Per the germline V gene, CDR1 is GTSNPN and CDR2 is SVGIG (reference sequence). Trimming at V came to 3 bases and at J to 5 bases, leaving 14 bases not matched to a gene. This CDR3 comprises 17 residues.

V and J are TRBV29-1 and TRBJ2-3, with D perhaps matching TRBD1 (6 bases). This CDR3 spans 13 amino acids. V dropped 2 bases and J dropped 2 bases, with 8 bases sitting between them. CDR1 and CDR2 from the germline V gene are SQVTM and ANQGSEA. CDR3 sequence (DNA): TGCAGCGTTGAATTGGGACACACAGATACGCAGTATTTT. Translated: CSVELGHTDTQYF.

V gene TRBV7-9 combines with J gene TRBJ1-2, with D uncertain. The germline V gene has CDR1 SEHNR and CDR2 FQNEAQ (reference sequence). Between the trimmed V and J ends, which lost 4 bases and 0 bases, there was a span of 15 bases. CDR3 length equals 16 residues. In nucleotides, the CDR3 is TGTGCCAGCAGCTCGGCCCGGGGTCTAGCTAACTATGGCTACACCTTC. It translates to CASSSARGLANYGYTF.